A single T cell receptor (beta chain) is shown here with its context. Next came a second PCR, run for about 7 to 12 cycles, which used a sample-barcoded 5' primer along with a J-beta primer mix. Each CDR3 protein is one row after TCRdb ran MiXCR on the 5' RACE reads. Here the sample spans fewer than 2 million distinct CDR3 sequences, around 42% being singletons. This record belongs to a study of blood T cells in healthy people across ages. V lost 5 bases and J lost 2; bases outside the gene matches: 10. The CDR3 sequence is 16 residues long. From germline, CDR1 is LGHNT and CDR2 FRNRAP. The sequenced sample was blood. The clonotype originates from a human donor in good health. The chain combines TRBV12-5 with TRBJ2-3, with 7 bases matching TRBD1. The CDR3 loop is CASGPTYRGNTDTQYF. The CDR3 coding sequence is TGTGCTAGTGGTCCTACATACAGGGGAAACACAGATACGCAGTATTTT.